These T cell receptor beta chains were read from a single sample in a study of CD8 T cells in Susac syndrome. TCRdb ran MiXCR on the immunoSEQ multiplex PCR reads and lists one entry per CDR3 protein. The table shows 85,000 to 90,000 distinct CDR3 sequences, with 85% to 95% occurring only once. The sequencing input was CD8+ T cells from PBMCs. The receptors were gathered from a human donor in good health. Both conserved end residues are part of each CDR3. The D gene is left open where the match is weak. Clone size is not always given. Where it is, it says once, few, many or a class for expanded clones.

size	V	J	D	DNA	CDR3
once	TRBV6-1	TRBJ1-1	NA	TGTGCCCACGGGGGGAACACTGAAGCTTTCTTT	CAHGGNTEAFF
once	TRBV6-5	TRBJ1-6	NA	TGTGCCAGCACCCTGACAGGAGATAATTCACCCCTCCACTTT	CASTLTGDNSPLHF
once	TRBV18	TRBJ2-7	TRBD2	TGTGCCAGCGCCCGGGACCCGGGGGGGAACTACGAGCAGTACTTC	CASARDPGGNYEQYF
NA	TRBV6-2/TRBV6-3	TRBJ2-3	NA	TGTGCCAGCAGTTACGACTCCTTCCAGCGGTCTAGCACAGATACGCAGTATTTT	CASSYDSFQRSSTDTQYF
NA	TRBV7-2	TRBJ2-5	NA	TGTGCCAGCAGCTCATCGGGGGACCCCCCAGAGACCCAGTACTTC	CASSSSGDPPETQYF
NA	TRBV29-1	TRBJ1-2	NA	TGCAGCGTTCCTCGTCGGAGTGGAGATGGCTACACCTTC	CSVPRRSGDGYTF
NA	TRBV5-6	TRBJ2-5	NA	TGTGCCAGCAGCTTGGCTAGGGGCAGAGAGACCCAGTACTTC	CASSLARGRETQYF
NA	TRBV19	TRBJ2-3	NA	TGTGCCAGTAGACAAGGGGGGCCCAATACGCAGTATTTT	CASRQGGPNTQYF
NA	TRBV4-2	TRBJ2-6	NA	TGTGCCAGCAGCCAAGAGGGTACAACTGGGGCCAACGTCCTGATTTTC	CASSQEGTTGANVLIF
NA	TRBV2	TRBJ2-7	TRBD1	TGTGCCAGCAGAGGCAGGGGGAGATACGAGCAGTACTTC	CASRGRGRYEQYF
NA	TRBV4-1	TRBJ2-7	NA	TGCGCCAGCAGCCCCCGTTGGGGGGCTCCCTACGAGCAGTACTTC	CASSPRWGAPYEQYF
NA	TRBV13	TRBJ2-7	TRBD2	TGTGCCAGCAGCCCAGCGGGGACCCCCTACGAGCAGTACTTC	CASSPAGTPYEQYF
NA	TRBV29-1	TRBJ1-2	NA	TGCAGCGTTGAAGATCCTCTGGACTATGGCTACACCTTC	CSVEDPLDYGYTF
NA	TRBV13	TRBJ2-2	NA	TGTGCCAGCAGCTTAGGTTACGGTTCGAACACCGGGGAGCTGTTTTTT	CASSLGYGSNTGELFF
NA	TRBV27	TRBJ2-5	NA	TGTGCCAGCAGTTTTATCGGGCAGTCGGAGACCCAGTACTTC	CASSFIGQSETQYF
few	TRBV5-6	TRBJ1-5	NA	TGTGCCAGCAGCTTGGCGGGTACGAGCAATCAGCCCCAGCATTTT	CASSLAGTSNQPQHF
once	TRBV9	TRBJ2-7	NA	TGTGCCAGCAGCCCGAAAGGGGGTAGTGTCGAGCAGTACTTC	CASSPKGGSVEQYF
NA	TRBV14	TRBJ1-1	NA	TGTGCCAGCAGCCAAGGGGAGTCTGGAGAGAACACTGAAGCTTTCTTT	CASSQGESGENTEAFF
NA	TRBV7-2	TRBJ2-3	TRBD2	TGTGCCAGCAGCTTAGAACCTCGGGGGGGGCCTGCTCATGATACGCAGTATTTT	CASSLEPRGGPAHDTQYF
NA	TRBV7-9	TRBJ1-5	NA	TGTGCCAGCAGCTCCAGCGGATCAGGGGATCAGCCCCAGCATTTT	CASSSSGSGDQPQHF
NA	TRBV7-2	TRBJ2-4	NA	TGTGCCAGCAGCCAGACAGAACTAGCCAAAAACATTCAGTACTTC	CASSQTELAKNIQYF
once	TRBV6-5	TRBJ1-3	NA	TGTGCCAGCAGTTACTCTGAGGGAGGAAACACCATATATTTT	CASSYSEGGNTIYF
NA	TRBV7-2	TRBJ2-3	TRBD2	TGTGCCAACTTAGCGGGGGGGAGCACAGATACGCAGTATTTT	CANLAGGSTDTQYF
NA	TRBV20-1	TRBJ1-2	NA	TGCAGTGCTCCCTCGGGAGGGGGATTTAACTATGGCTACACCTTC	CSAPSGGGFNYGYTF
NA	TRBV9	TRBJ1-6	TRBD1	TGTGCCAGCAGCGCGGACAGGAGAAATTCACCCCTCCACTTT	CASSADRRNSPLHF
once	TRBV3-1	TRBJ2-7	NA	TGTGCCAGCAGCCAAGGCTCTAGGCCCTACGAGCAGTACTTC	CASSQGSRPYEQYF
NA	TRBV2	TRBJ2-3	TRBD2	TGTGCCAGCAGTGCCTGGACTAGCGGGCTCACAGATACGCAGTATTTT	CASSAWTSGLTDTQYF
NA	TRBV29-1	TRBJ2-1	NA	TGCAGCGTGCGAACAGATCGTCACTCCTACAATGAGCAGTTCTTC	CSVRTDRHSYNEQFF
NA	TRBV7-9	TRBJ1-2	NA	TGTGCCAGCAGCTTCGGGGGGCGCAACTATGGCTACACCTTC	CASSFGGRNYGYTF
NA	TRBV7-9	TRBJ2-5	NA	TGTGCCAGCAGCTTCCCTAAGCCTCTCGGACGGGACCAGTACTTC	CASSFPKPLGRDQYF
NA	TRBV6-5	TRBJ1-5	NA	TGTGCCAGCAGTTACTCGCCCGAGCGGCCCCAGCATTTT	CASSYSPERPQHF
NA	TRBV7-9	TRBJ2-3	TRBD2	TGTGCCTTCCTCCGGGGGGGCCGAGCAGATACGCAGTATTTT	CAFLRGGRADTQYF
NA	TRBV5-6	TRBJ1-1	NA	TGTGCCAGCAGCCGTACAGGGTTTGAAGCTTTCTTT	CASSRTGFEAFF
NA	TRBV13	TRBJ2-1	NA	TGTGCCAGCAGCTTCGTCCATCTCTGGAATGAGCAGTTCTTC	CASSFVHLWNEQFF